This note documents a single TCR beta chain sequence. Original processing notes: Reference gene primer amplification in the assay estimated nucleated cell counts. TCRdb's copy holds only in-frame clones and misses some; the assay was immunoSEQ multiplex PCR. V and J calls and clone size are as listed in that table; D and trimming were resolved from the DNA. The repertoire includes 85,000 to 90,000 clones, 80% to 90% of them detected once, and approximately 5.2% sits in the top ten. This sample stems from a study of blood T cell repertoires in COVID-19. Study in general: Researchers got acute and convalescent COVID-19 samples from the United States, Italy and Spain. PBMCs, B-cell-depleted T cells, or T cells were the source of the cDNA or gDNA that made up the material.

Trimming shortened V by 1 base and J by 3 bases, and 18 bases separated the two germline ends. The CDR3 contains 18 residues. Germline V CDR1 and CDR2: KGHDR, SFDVKD. The rearrangement uses TRBV24-1 and TRBJ2-1, with D perhaps TRBD2 (6 bases). Specimen: peripheral blood. This receptor was taken from a woman older than 75 with active COVID-19. CDR3 sequence (DNA): TGTGCCACCAGTGATTTTCGAGGGAGGAGGGATTTCTACAATGAGCAGTTCTTC. It is translated as CATSDFRGRRDFYNEQFF.